This entry lists 11 T cell receptor beta chains sequenced from one sample in a study of T cells after somatic rescue of genetic block. The assay was immunoSEQ multiplex PCR, and TCRdb's table has in-frame clones only and misses some. The sample holds some 14,000 clones, roughly 72% seen once. The sample comprised peripheral blood mononuclear cells (PBMCs). The receptors derive from a boy aged 5 to 17.

The chain has TRBV27 and TRBJ2-7; D ambiguous. The germline V gene has CDR1 MNHEY and CDR2 SMNVEV (reference sequence). The CDR3 contains 13 residues. Trimming took off 2 bases at V and 3 bases at J, with 8 bases between the two ends. This chain's CDR3 is CASSLRNSYEQYF. CDR3 coding DNA: TGTGCCAGCAGTTTAAGGAATAGCTACGAGCAGTACTTC.

The chain recombines TRBV18 with TRBJ1-3; 12 bases fit TRBD1. Germline V gene data show CDR1 as KGHSH and CDR2 as LQKENI. This CDR3 spans 17 amino acids. V dropped 3 bases and J dropped 3; count of bases not matched to a gene: 6. The DNA of the CDR3 is TGTGCCAGCTCACCTCCGGGACAGGGGGCGCGTGGAAACACCATATATTTT. This codes for CASSPPGQGARGNTIYF.

V usage is TRBV7-9 and J usage is TRBJ1-1; unclear D gene. Germline V gene data show CDR1 as SEHNR and CDR2 as FQNEAQ (reference sequence). The CDR3 sequence is 10 residues long. V lost 5 bases and J 7 bases, leaving 5 bases between the germline ends. The CDR3 DNA is TGTGCCAGCAGCCAAGGTGAAGCTTTCTTT. This gives the protein CASSQGEAFF. Filled out from reference TRBV7-9 and TRBJ1-1, the complete variable domain reads DTGVSQNPRHKITKRGQNVTFRCDPISEHNRLYWYRQTLGQGPEFLTYFQNEAQLEKSRLLSDRFSAERPKGSFSTLEIQRTEQGDSAMYLCASSQGEAFFGQGTRLTVV.

This chain links TRBV7-9 with TRBJ2-7, with 7 bases lining up with TRBD2. The germline gives CDR1 SEHNR, CDR2 FQNEAQ (reference sequence). V shed 5 bases and J 2 bases; nucleotides not matched to a gene: 3. CDR3 length equals 13 residues. The CDR3 region is CASSLGLAYEQYF. In DNA, the CDR3 is TGTGCCAGCAGCCTCGGACTAGCCTACGAGCAGTACTTC.

This chain links TRBV7-9 with TRBJ1-1, with TRBD1 matching over 7 bases. V lost 4 bases to trimming and J lost 1 base; unmatched junction nucleotides: 6. Germline CDR1 and CDR2: SEHNR and FQNEAQ (reference sequence). The CDR3 is 15 amino acids. The CDR3 region is CASSYRQGGNTEAFF. CDR3 nucleotides: TGTGCCAGCAGCTACCGACAGGGTGGGAACACTGAAGCTTTCTTT. The full variable domain, with the rest looked up from reference TRBV7-9 and TRBJ1-1, is DTGVSQNPRHKITKRGQNVTFRCDPISEHNRLYWYRQTLGQGPEFLTYFQNEAQLEKSRLLSDRFSAERPKGSFSTLEIQRTEQGDSAMYLCASSYRQGGNTEAFFGQGTRLTVV.

This clone was seen a handful of times. Relative to the germline gene, one junction end is altered; a read error may explain this. This chain joins TRBV4-1 and TRBJ1-2, with a tentative D call TRBD1 (6 bases). The V gene's germline CDR1 is MGHRA and CDR2 YSYEKL. This CDR3 spans 15 amino acids. This CDR3 is CASTQVVGQNYGYTF. The CDR3 coding sequence is TGCGCCAGCACCCAAGTAGTAGGACAGAACTATGGCTACACCTTC.

The table lists this clone with a count of one. The chain uses TRBV11-1 and TRBJ2-7; no firm D call. This CDR3 contains 15 residues. Trimming left V 4 bases short and J 2 bases short, with 15 bases between. Germline CDR1 and CDR2: SGHAT and FQDESV (reference sequence). The CDR3 region is CASSSTQTITYEQYF. In DNA form, the CDR3 reads TGTGCCAGCAGCTCTACACAAACCATCACCTACGAGCAGTACTTC.

This chain links TRBV5-1 with TRBJ2-7, with D tentatively TRBD2 (7 bases). This CDR3 comprises 15 residues. The germline V gene encodes CDR1 SGHRS and CDR2 YFSETQ. Trimming shortened V by 4 bases and J by 0 bases, and 14 bases separated the two germline ends. CDR3 sequence reads: CASSGTSGNSYEQYF. In DNA form, the CDR3 reads TGCGCCAGCAGCGGGACAAGCGGGAACTCCTACGAGCAGTACTTC.

The chain is built from TRBV28 and TRBJ2-1; 8 bases are a match to TRBD1. Germline CDR1 is MDHEN and CDR2 is SYDVKM. The CDR3 has 15 residues. Losses at the gene ends were 6 bases for V and 7 bases for J; bases not matched to a gene: 11. CDR3 region: CASSPTGAPRNEQFF. The CDR3 bases are TGTGCCAGCAGCCCGACAGGGGCGCCTAGGAATGAGCAGTTCTTC.

The genes are TRBV6-1 and TRBJ2-1; D might be TRBD2 (6 bases). CDR3 size: 15 residues. The germline V and J ends were trimmed by 6 bases and 0 bases, with 12 bases remaining between them. CDR1 and CDR2 (germline): MNHNS, SASEGT. CDR3 protein: CASRLASASYNEQFF. For the CDR3, the DNA is TGTGCCAGCAGACTGGCTAGCGCCTCCTACAATGAGCAGTTCTTC.

The chain links TRBV28 to TRBJ1-6, with TRBD1 matching over 7 bases. The V and J ends lost 5 bases and 6 bases, in that order; junction bases with no gene match: 7. The CDR3 extends over 15 amino acids. The germline V gene encodes CDR1 MDHEN and CDR2 SYDVKM. The CDR3 bases are TGTGCCAGCAGTCCCAGGGACAGTCTTAATTCACCCCTCCACTTT. This translates into CASSPRDSLNSPLHF.